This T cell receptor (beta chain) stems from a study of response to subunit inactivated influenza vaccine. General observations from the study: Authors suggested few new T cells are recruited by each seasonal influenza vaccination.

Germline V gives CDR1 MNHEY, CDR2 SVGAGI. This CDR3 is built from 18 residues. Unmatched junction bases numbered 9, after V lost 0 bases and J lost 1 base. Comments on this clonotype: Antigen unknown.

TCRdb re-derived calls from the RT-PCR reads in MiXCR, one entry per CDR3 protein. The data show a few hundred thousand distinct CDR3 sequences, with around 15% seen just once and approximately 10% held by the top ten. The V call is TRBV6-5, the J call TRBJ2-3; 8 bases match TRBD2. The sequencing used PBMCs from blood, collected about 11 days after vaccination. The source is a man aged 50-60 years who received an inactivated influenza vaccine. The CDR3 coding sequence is TGTGCCAGCAGTTACTCGATGACCGGGGGGGCTGGCACAGATACGCAGTATTTT. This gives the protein CASSYSMTGGAGTDTQYF.